Each of the 8 T cell receptor beta chains below was sequenced from the same sample in a study of regulatory T cells in long-lasting Graves disease. Combining iRepertoire HTBI primers with Arm-PCR of CDR3 regions, the authors built TCR beta libraries. Using its own MiXCR run on the multiplex PCR reads, TCRdb lists one record per CDR3 protein. The repertoire holds around 330,000 distinct CDR3 sequences, 15% to 20% seen once, with less than 40% in the top ten. As to time point: newly diagnosed GD, antithyroid drugs for less than 3 months. Scientists built the TCR library using RNA that was extracted from PBMCs. Sequencing used peripheral blood mononuclear cells (PBMCs), obtained at new diagnosis, from a patient treated with antithyroid drugs. These receptors were collected from a female donor with Graves disease.

A remark on this clonotype: A much larger clone sits a single nucleotide away, making a read error possible. The chain joins TRBV25-1 to TRBJ2-1; TRBD2 aligns across 8 bases. This CDR3 has 16 amino acids. CDR1 is MGHDK, CDR2 SYGVNS, per germline. CDR3 coding DNA: TGTGCCGGCAGTGACATCCGAGGGACTAGGAGGCATGAGCAGTTCTTC. This codes for CAGSDIRGTRRHEQFF.

This chain uses TRBV20-1 with TRBJ1-4; tentative D call: TRBD1 (6 bases). Trimming stripped 4 bases from V and 0 bases from J, with 12 bases between. CDR1 is DFQATT and CDR2 is SNEGSKA in the germline V gene (reference sequence). This CDR3 has 15 residues. The DNA for the CDR3 is TGCAGTGCTACGGGGGCCCCAGCAACTAATGAAAAACTGTTTTTT. Its translation: CSATGAPATNEKLFF.

A remark on this clonotype: A much larger clone is a single base away; this may be a read error. CDR3 bases: TGTGCCAGCCCAGAGGGGATAAGAACTAATGAAAAACTGTTTTTT. Residues: CASPEGIRTNEKLFF. The J gene is TRBJ1-4, the V gene TRBV18; the D gene is possibly TRBD1 (5 bases). Germline CDR1 reads KGHSH; CDR2 reads LQKENI. The CDR3 covers 15 residues. The V gene lost 8 bases and the J gene lost 1 base, with 14 bases spanning the gap.

This clonotype was counted a few times. A junction end diverges from the germline sequence, so it may reflect a read error. The genes are TRBV28 and TRBJ1-2, with 7 bases lining up with TRBD1. CDR1 is MDHEN and CDR2 is SYDVKM in the germline V gene. The CDR3 has 13 amino acids. The CDR3: CTSRGTANYGYTF. The CDR3 DNA sequence: TGTACCAGCAGGGGGACAGCTAACTATGGCTACACCTTC.

Many counts were recorded for this clonotype. Germline is not matched at one junction end, which may reflect a read error. This chain connects TRBV6-5 to TRBJ2-1, with D unclear. The CDR3 consists of 12 residues. Germline CDR1 reads MNHEY; CDR2 reads SVGAGI. DNA for the CDR3: TGTGCCAGCAGTTACTCGGCCGCTGAGGAGTTCTTC. Its translation is CASSYSAAEEFF.

This clonotype was seen many times. The V and J genes are TRBV10-3 and TRBJ2-3; D is unresolved. V dropped 2 bases and J dropped 6 bases, with 6 bases sitting between them. The germline V gene encodes CDR1 ENHRY and CDR2 SYGVKD. The CDR3 is made up of 12 amino acids. CDR3 DNA: TGTGCCATCAGTGAGATCGCGGATACGCAGTATTTT. Amino acid sequence: CAISEIADTQYF.

This clonotype has just a few counts. The chain recombines TRBV29-1 with TRBJ2-4; 8 nucleotides align to TRBD1. Germline values: CDR1 SQVTM, CDR2 ANQGSEA. The CDR3 sequence is 14 residues long. J was trimmed by 5 bases and V by 7 bases; bases with no gene match: 10. The CDR3 DNA reads as TGCAGCGCCCGCCCAGGACAGGGCCAAAACATTCAGTACTTC. As protein: CSARPGQGQNIQYF.

This clonotype showed up many times. The V call is TRBV2, the J call TRBJ2-4, with no clear D. The CDR3 is 12 residues long. V was clipped by 4 bases and J by 0 bases, with 1 base between them. Germline V gene lookup returns CDR1 SNHLY and CDR2 FYNNEI. DNA for the CDR3: TGTGCCAGCAGTGTAGCCAAAAACATTCAGTACTTC. It yields the protein CASSVAKNIQYF.